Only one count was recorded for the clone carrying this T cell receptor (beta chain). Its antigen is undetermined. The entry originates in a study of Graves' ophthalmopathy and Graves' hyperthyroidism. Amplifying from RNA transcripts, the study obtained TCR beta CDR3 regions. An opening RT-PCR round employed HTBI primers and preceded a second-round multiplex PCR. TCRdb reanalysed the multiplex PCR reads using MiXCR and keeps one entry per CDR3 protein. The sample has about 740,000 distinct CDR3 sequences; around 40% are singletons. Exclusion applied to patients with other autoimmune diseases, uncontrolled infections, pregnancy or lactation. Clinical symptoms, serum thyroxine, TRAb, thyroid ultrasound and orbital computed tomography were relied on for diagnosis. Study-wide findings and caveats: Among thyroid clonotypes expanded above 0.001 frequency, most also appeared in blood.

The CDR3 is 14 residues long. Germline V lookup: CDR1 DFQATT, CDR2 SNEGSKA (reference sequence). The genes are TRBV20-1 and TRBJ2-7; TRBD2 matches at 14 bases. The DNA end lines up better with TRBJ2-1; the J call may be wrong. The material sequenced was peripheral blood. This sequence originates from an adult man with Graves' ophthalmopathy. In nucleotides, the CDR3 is TGCAGTGCCGAGGGGACTAGCGGGAGTGGAGAGCAGTTCTTC. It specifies CSAEGTSGSGEQFF.